This section outlines one TCR beta chain sequence together with its context. Germline lookup yields CDR1 SGHRS and CDR2 YFSETQ. V shed 4 bases, J shed 9 bases, and the junction held 10 bases outside the gene matches. This CDR3 is built from 15 residues. TCRdb keeps only in-frame clones here, not all; method: immunoSEQ multiplex PCR. The data show about 160,000 clones, with about 83% seen just once and 10% held by the top ten. The sample originates from a study of blood T cell repertoires in COVID-19. The chain couples TRBV5-1 to TRBJ2-3, with 11 bases lining up with TRBD1. Sequenced material: peripheral blood. The receptor was derived from a woman in her seventies with COVID-19, enrolled during active disease. CDR3 sequence (DNA): TGCGCCAGCAGCCTTCCGGGACAGGGGGAGGACACGCAGTATTTT. Its protein is CASSLPGQGEDTQYF.